The 18 T cell receptor beta chains listed next were all sequenced from one sample in a study of T-cell reconstitution after alpha-beta-depleted transplantation in children. A TCRbeta library incorporating unique molecular identifiers was prepared. TCRdb re-analysed the PCR reads in MiXCR, keeping a single row per CDR3 protein. The data contain around 580,000 distinct CDR3 sequences, under 25% of them singletons. The sequencing used PBMCs, mostly from graft donor cells, collected 360 days after TCRalphabeta/CD19-depleted stem cell transplant. The origin of the receptors is a boy in the first two years of life who had a stem cell transplant for acute myeloid leukemia, so the T cells may come from the graft donor.

This clonotype was recorded a few times. In DNA form, the CDR3 reads TGTGCCAGCACCATCGGGGGGCCCTCCTACAATGAGCAGTTCTTC. It translates to CASTIGGPSYNEQFF. The V gene is TRBV7-8, the J gene TRBJ2-1, with a tentative D call TRBD2 (7 bases). Trimming removed 7 bases at V and 0 bases at J, with 13 bases between. Looked up from germline, CDR1 is SGHVS and CDR2 is FQNEAQ. The CDR3 covers 15 residues.

The V and J genes are TRBV28 and TRBJ1-5, with 8 bases identical to TRBD1. The trim removed 6 bases at V and 1 base at J, leaving 2 bases unmatched. Germline V gene sequence: CDR1 MDHEN, CDR2 SYDVKM. The CDR3 is made up of 14 amino acids. The CDR3: CASRDRASNQPQHF. The CDR3 DNA reads as TGTGCCAGCAGGGACAGGGCGAGCAATCAGCCCCAGCATTTT.

The CDR3 DNA is TGTGCCAGCAGTCCTAGGGACAGGTTGAATGAGCAGTTCTTC. Its translation is CASSPRDRLNEQFF. This sequence joins TRBV27 and TRBJ2-1, with 8 nucleotides matching TRBD1. Germline trimming cut 5 bases from V and 7 bases from J; bases unmatched to any gene: 7. This CDR3 is 14 amino acids long. Germline lookup yields CDR1 MNHEY and CDR2 SMNVEV (reference sequence).

This clonotype was recorded many times. The J gene is TRBJ2-1, the V gene TRBV20-1, with D possibly TRBD2 on 6 matching bases. The length of the CDR3 is 15 residues. CDR1 is DFQATT and CDR2 is SNEGSKA in the germline V gene (reference sequence). The V end lost 4 bases, the J end lost 4 bases, and 17 bases lay between the germline ends. The CDR3 DNA sequence: TGCAGTGCTACGTTTGGGGGGAGCCCTTACAATGAGCAGTTCTTC. Amino acid sequence: CSATFGGSPYNEQFF.

In this sample, this clonotype turned up many times. The V call is TRBV20-1, the J call TRBJ2-3; D gene unclear. This CDR3 region has 13 residues. Trimming stripped 6 bases from V and 6 bases from J, with 16 bases between. CDR1 is DFQATT and CDR2 is SNEGSKA in the germline V gene (reference sequence). The CDR3 coding sequence is TGCAGTGCGACCCGACTGCTGCTTGATACGCAGTATTTT. The encoded protein is CSATRLLLDTQYF.

This clonotype was detected many times. The genes are TRBV6-1 and TRBJ2-4; 10 nucleotides match TRBD1. This CDR3 is 15 amino acids long. Per germline, CDR1 MNHNS and CDR2 SASEGT. V shed 5 bases and J 6 bases; nucleotides not matched to a gene: 7. As DNA, the CDR3 is TGTGCCAGCAGTCCACGACAGGGGGCGGGAAACATTCAGTACTTC. Translation gives CASSPRQGAGNIQYF.

This clonotype was seen ten or more times. This chain links TRBV20-1 with TRBJ2-7; 8 nucleotides line up with TRBD2. J gave up 0 bases and V 4 bases, and 2 bases lay outside the gene matches. The CDR3 contains 13 residues. Germline lookup yields CDR1 DFQATT and CDR2 SNEGSKA (reference sequence). CDR3 nucleotide sequence: TGCAGTGCTAAGGGGACTAGCTCCTACGAGCAGTACGTC. It specifies CSAKGTSSYEQYV.

In this sample, this clonotype turned up many times. The chain recombines TRBV20-1 with TRBJ2-3, with 10 nucleotides matching TRBD2. In germline, CDR1 is DFQATT, CDR2 SNEGSKA (reference sequence). This CDR3 contains 15 residues. The ends lost 6 bases at V and 1 base at J; junction bases unmatched: 7. For the CDR3, the DNA is TGCAGTGCCTCATCCGGGACTAGCGGCACAGATACGCAGTATTTT. Protein sequence: CSASSGTSGTDTQYF.

This rearrangement joins TRBV2 to TRBJ2-6; D remains ambiguous. The CDR3 is made up of 19 amino acids. Trimming took off 8 bases at V and 1 base at J, with 24 bases between the two ends. Germline V gene lookup returns CDR1 SNHLY and CDR2 FYNNEI. Here the CDR3 reads CASCFGGFLGESGANVLTF. In DNA form, the CDR3 reads TGTGCCAGCTGTTTCGGCGGCTTCCTCGGCGAGTCTGGGGCCAACGTCCTGACTTTC.

The chain employs TRBV7-9 and TRBJ2-5; D is unresolved. The CDR3 spans 15 residues. The V gene lost 1 base and the J gene lost 0 bases, with 9 bases spanning the gap. CDR1 is SEHNR and CDR2 is FQNEAQ in the germline V gene (reference sequence). The chain's CDR3 is CASSLELQYQETQYF. The CDR3, as DNA: TGTGCCAGCAGCTTAGAATTGCAGTACCAAGAGACCCAGTACTTC.

V and J are TRBV4-1 and TRBJ1-5, with a weak D call TRBD1 (5 bases). This CDR3 is 14 amino acids long. Germline CDR1 MGHRA, CDR2 YSYEKL. Trimming removed 4 bases from V and 3 bases from J, with 10 bases in between. CDR3 sequence: CASSLQGFNQPQHF. The CDR3 nucleotides read TGCGCCAGCAGCCTTCAGGGTTTCAATCAGCCCCAGCATTTT.

This clonotype has only a few counts. This chain uses TRBV4-2 with TRBJ2-5; possible D gene TRBD1, 5 bases. The CDR3 has 13 amino acids. CDR1 is LGHNA and CDR2 is YNFKEQ in the germline V gene. The V gene lost 5 bases and the J gene lost 5 bases, with 12 bases spanning the gap. The CDR3 reads CASSRGWVETQYF. CDR3 sequence (DNA): TGTGCCAGCAGCAGGGGTTGGGTCGAGACCCAGTACTTC.

The chain combines TRBV28 with TRBJ1-2, with D unclear. Germline lookup yields CDR1 MDHEN and CDR2 SYDVKM. The CDR3 runs to 14 residues. The V gene lost 7 bases and the J gene lost 5 bases, with 17 bases spanning the gap. CDR3 region: CASISGEYGYGYTF. The CDR3, as DNA: TGTGCCAGCATATCCGGAGAGTACGGGTATGGCTACACCTTC.

The chain recombines TRBV20-1 with TRBJ2-7; D ambiguous. The V and J ends lost 4 bases and 4 bases respectively, with 5 bases between them. The CDR3 length is 10 residues. The germline gives CDR1 DFQATT, CDR2 SNEGSKA (reference sequence). This chain's CDR3 is CSAKSYEQYV. The CDR3, as DNA: TGCAGTGCTAAATCATACGAGCAGTACGTC.

Notes on this clonotype: At one end, the junction sequence differs from germline, possibly due to a read error. This rearrangement joins TRBV24-1 to TRBJ1-2; no firm D call. Germline V lookup: CDR1 KGHDR, CDR2 SFDVKD. The CDR3 length is 12 residues. The CDR3 spells CATSPGDYGYTF. The CDR3 DNA reads TGTGCCACCAGTCCGGGTGACTACGGCTACACCTTC.

The V call is TRBV29-1, the J call TRBJ2-7, with 8 positions matching TRBD1. The CDR3 extends over 14 amino acids. V was pared by 5 bases and J by 3 bases, with 9 bases of the junction left unmatched. In germline, CDR1 is SQVTM, CDR2 ANQGSEA. In DNA, the CDR3 is TGCAGCGTTCTTGGACAGGGAATCTACTACGAGCAGTACTTC. Amino acids: CSVLGQGIYYEQYF.

The V and J genes are TRBV20-1 and TRBJ2-5, with TRBD2 matching 13 bases. V dropped 7 bases and J dropped 4; count of bases not matched to a gene: 12. Germline values: CDR1 DFQATT, CDR2 SNEGSKA (reference sequence). The length of the CDR3 is 16 residues. The CDR3 DNA follows: TGCAGTGGCGACTCCGGACTAGCGGGGGTGAGAGAGACCCAGTACTTC. It is translated as CSGDSGLAGVRETQYF.

The sample holds a few counts of this clonotype. The chain carries TRBV29-1 and TRBJ2-7; D is ambiguous. The ends were cut back, 7 bases at V and 1 base at J, with 14 bases in the middle. The CDR3 runs to 13 residues. Germline V gives CDR1 SQVTM, CDR2 ANQGSEA. CDR3 region: CSAMDGSSYEQYF. The DNA for the CDR3 is TGCAGCGCTATGGACGGCAGTTCCTACGAGCAGTACTTC.